This passage covers 25 T cell receptor beta chains from one sample sequenced in a study of blood T cell repertoires in COVID-19. Only in-frame clones appear in the TCRdb table, and some are missing; sequencing was by immunoSEQ multiplex PCR. The sample includes hundreds of thousands of clones, roughly nine tenths of them seen just once. The material sequenced was PBMCs or T cells enriched from blood (not recorded which). These receptors were taken from a man aged 25-40 years who had recovered from COVID-19.

The chain carries TRBV7-3 and TRBJ2-3; D may be TRBD1 (6 bases). Looked up from germline, CDR1 is SGHTA and CDR2 is FQGTGA. This CDR3 is 13 amino acids long. V was clipped by 5 bases and J by 5 bases, with 11 bases between them. As DNA, the CDR3 is TGTGCCAGCAGCGCTACAGGGAAAGATACGCAGTATTTT. It translates to CASSATGKDTQYF.

V is TRBV19 and J is TRBJ1-1; D remains ambiguous. Trimming took off 8 bases at V and 8 bases at J, with 3 bases between the two ends. CDR3 size: 8 residues. The V gene's germline CDR1 is LNHDA and CDR2 SQIVND (reference sequence). CDR3 in amino acids: CASPEAFF. For the CDR3, the DNA is TGTGCCAGTCCAGAAGCTTTCTTT.

This clone showed up just a few times. This chain connects TRBV9 to TRBJ1-1; D may be TRBD1 (6 bases). The germline V gene has CDR1 SGDLS and CDR2 YYNGEE. Trimming removed 6 bases from V and 6 bases from J, with 18 bases in between. This CDR3 spans 14 amino acids. CDR3 region: CASKKDQGRSEAFF. The CDR3 nucleotides are TGTGCCAGCAAAAAGGACCAGGGGCGATCTGAAGCTTTCTTT.

This chain links TRBV7-8 with TRBJ2-7; perhaps TRBD1 as D (5 bases). The CDR3 consists of 13 residues. The V and J ends lost 7 bases and 5 bases respectively, with 15 bases between them. CDR1 SGHVS and CDR2 FQNEAQ come from the germline V gene. In nucleotides, the CDR3 is TGTGCCAGCACCCAGGGTCTCGTCAACGAGCAGTACTTC. Protein sequence: CASTQGLVNEQYF.

The V gene is TRBV27, the J gene TRBJ2-7, with 7 bases identical to TRBD2. This CDR3 is built from 15 residues. Germline values: CDR1 MNHEY, CDR2 SMNVEV (reference sequence). V trimming: 8 bases; J trimming: 3 bases; junction bases outside the gene matches: 13. The CDR3 is CASSPAWGGVYEQYF. The CDR3 DNA reads TGTGCCAGCTCCCCCGCGTGGGGGGGTGTCTACGAGCAGTACTTC.

The V and J genes are TRBV9 and TRBJ2-2; 8 bases are a match to TRBD1. The CDR3 is made up of 17 amino acids. Trimming removed 0 bases from V and 4 bases from J; junction bases left unmatched: 8. Germline V gives CDR1 SGDLS, CDR2 YYNGEE. This CDR3 reads CASSVGGQGHTTGELFF. The CDR3 bases are TGTGCCAGCAGCGTAGGCGGACAGGGACATACCACCGGGGAGCTGTTTTTT.

The chain has TRBV13 and TRBJ2-3, with D hard to call. This CDR3 has 13 residues. Germline V gene data show CDR1 as PRHDT and CDR2 as FYEKMQ (reference sequence). Trimming shortened V by 1 base and J by 5 bases, and 7 bases separated the two germline ends. The CDR3: CASSLALEDTQYF. The CDR3 bases are TGTGCCAGCAGCTTAGCCCTAGAAGATACGCAGTATTTT.

The chain employs TRBV19 and TRBJ1-2; the match to TRBD1 covers 7 bases. The CDR3 is 14 amino acids. The germline V gene encodes CDR1 LNHDA and CDR2 SQIVND (reference sequence). Germline trimming cut 5 bases from V and 5 bases from J; bases unmatched to any gene: 8. The CDR3 nucleotides read TGTGCCAGTAGTTTACAGGGGCAGTTTTATGGCTACACCTTC. Translating it yields CASSLQGQFYGYTF.

The chain employs TRBV4-1 and TRBJ1-2, with TRBD1 as a possible D gene (5 bases). The CDR3 is 17 residues long. Deletions cut 0 bases from V and 4 bases from J, with 18 bases between. Germline CDR1 reads MGHRA; CDR2 reads YSYEKL. CDR3: CASSQDHGGDSSYGYTF. The DNA for the CDR3 is TGCGCCAGCAGCCAAGATCACGGGGGGGATAGTAGCTATGGCTACACCTTC.

The chain links TRBV28 to TRBJ1-5, with 7 bases matching TRBD1. The CDR3 covers 17 residues. Trimming removed 1 base from V and 0 bases from J; junction bases left unmatched: 6. The germline V gene encodes CDR1 MDHEN and CDR2 SYDVKM. Here the CDR3 DNA reads TGTGCCAGCAGTTTATATGGGGGACAGTATAGCAATCAGCCCCAGCATTTT. Protein sequence: CASSLYGGQYSNQPQHF.

This sequence joins TRBV7-9 and TRBJ2-5; the match to TRBD2 covers 11 bases. CDR3 size: 17 residues. The germline V gene has CDR1 SEHNR and CDR2 FQNEAQ (reference sequence). V was clipped by 5 bases and J by 4 bases; unmatched bases: 12. CDR3 bases: TGTGCCAGCAGCCCTCTTACTAGCGGGAGTGGGGGAGAGACCCAGTACTTC. Encoded protein: CASSPLTSGSGGETQYF.

The chain recombines TRBV28 with TRBJ1-2, with 7 bases aligning to TRBD1. The CDR3 has 13 residues. V lost 6 bases, J lost 2 bases, and 3 bases stayed unmatched. In germline, CDR1 is MDHEN, CDR2 SYDVKM. CDR3 coding DNA: TGTGCCAGCAGCGCGGGACAGAACTATGGCTACACCTTC. Amino acids: CASSAGQNYGYTF.

The genes are TRBV24-1 and TRBJ1-5; D is possibly TRBD1 (5 bases). Trimming took 12 bases from V and 3 from J, leaving 17 bases between them. Germline V CDR1 and CDR2: KGHDR, SFDVKD. The CDR3 consists of 14 residues. The CDR3 coding sequence is TGTGCCGCCAAATCCGGGGGATTCAATCAGCCCCAGCATTTT. Translating it yields CAAKSGGFNQPQHF.

The chain couples TRBV4-2 to TRBJ1-5, with D possibly TRBD1 on 5 matching bases. Germline V gives CDR1 LGHNA, CDR2 YNFKEQ. Trimming left V 1 base short and J 2 bases short, with 9 bases between. This CDR3 is built from 15 residues. Here the CDR3 reads CASSQVQGGNQPQHF. In DNA form, the CDR3 reads TGTGCCAGCAGCCAAGTTCAAGGGGGCAATCAGCCCCAGCATTTT.

The chain is built from TRBV19 and TRBJ2-5, with 7 bases identical to TRBD1. Per the germline V gene, CDR1 is LNHDA and CDR2 is SQIVND (reference sequence). V was pared by 6 bases and J by 3 bases, with 7 bases of the junction left unmatched. The CDR3 is 14 amino acids. The CDR3 DNA sequence: TGTGCCAGTAGCCCTCAGGGGGTGAAAGAGACCCAGTACTTC. Translating gives CASSPQGVKETQYF.

The V and J genes are TRBV21-1 and TRBJ2-7; the D call in the table, TRBD2, was not verified against the DNA. TRBV21-1 is recorded as a pseudogene. CDR3 length equals 14 residues. The CDR3 loop reads CASSLQEVGYEQYF. The CDR3 DNA sequence: TGTGCCAGCAGCTTGCAAGAGGTTGGGTACGAGCAGTACTTC.

This chain uses TRBV11-3 with TRBJ2-7; D may be TRBD1 (6 bases). The CDR3 sequence is 12 residues long. Between the trimmed V and J ends, which lost 8 bases and 0 bases, there was a span of 8 bases. Germline V gene sequence: CDR1 SGHNT, CDR2 YENEEA. The CDR3 DNA follows: TGTGCCAGCTCGACAGGCTCCTACGAGCAGTACTTC. This translates into CASSTGSYEQYF.

A few counts support this clone. The chain employs TRBV29-1 and TRBJ2-2; 9 bases align to TRBD2. CDR1 and CDR2 (germline): SQVTM, ANQGSEA. The trim removed 5 bases at V and 3 bases at J, leaving 4 bases unmatched. The CDR3 has 14 residues. The CDR3 bases are TGCAGCGTTAGTAGCGGGAGTGACACCGGGGAGCTGTTTTTT. Protein product: CSVSSGSDTGELFF.

V is TRBV5-1 and J is TRBJ2-5; 11 nucleotides match TRBD1. With 4 bases clipped from V and 4 bases from J, the junction kept 9 bases outside the gene matches. The CDR3 has 16 amino acids. CDR1 is SGHRS, CDR2 YFSETQ, per germline. The CDR3 reads CASSLAGTGGSETQYF. The CDR3, as DNA: TGCGCCAGCAGCCTGGCCGGGACAGGGGGTTCAGAGACCCAGTACTTC.

V gene TRBV5-6 combines with J gene TRBJ1-1, with 9 positions matching TRBD1. With V trimmed by 8 bases and J by 7 bases, 3 bases remained unmatched. The CDR3 has 11 amino acids. CDR1 is SGHDT and CDR2 is YYEEEE in the germline V gene. The DNA of the CDR3 is TGTGCCAGACCGGACAGGGGTGAAGCTTTCTTT. The encoded protein is CARPDRGEAFF.

This rearrangement joins TRBV7-6 to TRBJ2-3; 8 bases are shared with TRBD1. V was pared by 3 bases and J by 1 base, with 3 bases of the junction left unmatched. The CDR3 runs 15 residues. The V gene's germline CDR1 is SGHVS and CDR2 FNYEAQ. In DNA form, the CDR3 reads TGTGCCAGCAGCTTGACAGGGGATCGCACAGATACGCAGTATTTT. This encodes CASSLTGDRTDTQYF.

The CDR3 sequence: CASSEARQGRHEQYF. For the CDR3, the DNA is TGTGCCAGCAGTGAGGCTCGACAGGGGAGGCACGAGCAGTACTTC. The chain is built from TRBV2 and TRBJ2-7; TRBD1 agrees at 8 bases. Germline CDR1 is SNHLY and CDR2 is FYNNEI. V gave up 3 bases and J gave up 5 bases; unmatched junction bases: 9. This CDR3 region has 15 residues.

This clone has a handful of counts. CDR3 amino acids: CASSPGPLGYTF. CDR3 nucleotides: TGTGCCAGCAGCCCTGGGCCCTTGGGCTACACCTTC. The chain combines TRBV16 with TRBJ1-2; D call uncertain. This CDR3 has 12 residues. Trimming took off 4 bases at V and 8 bases at J, with 11 bases between the two ends. Germline V lookup: CDR1 KGHSY, CDR2 FQNENV.

The V and J genes are TRBV5-1 and TRBJ1-4, with a weak D call TRBD1 (5 bases). V was shortened by 5 bases and J by 3 bases, with 29 bases between the two germline ends. Per the germline V gene, CDR1 is SGHRS and CDR2 is YFSETQ. This CDR3 is 20 amino acids long. This CDR3 is CASSRYPGSSASGSNEKLFF. CDR3 sequence (DNA): TGCGCCAGCAGTAGGTATCCAGGGTCCTCCGCAAGTGGGTCTAATGAAAAACTGTTTTTT.

The chain has TRBV18 and TRBJ1-2, with a tentative D call TRBD1 (5 bases). This CDR3 is built from 14 residues. V dropped 2 bases and J dropped 6 bases, with 13 bases sitting between them. Germline lookup yields CDR1 KGHSH and CDR2 LQKENI. DNA for the CDR3: TGTGCCAGCTCACCAGGGGCGACGGGGGATGGCTACACCTTC. Translating gives CASSPGATGDGYTF. The variable domain in full, completed from reference TRBV18 and TRBJ1-2, reads NAGVMQNPRHLVRRRGQEARLRCSPMKGHSHVYWYRQLPEEGLKFMVYLQKENIIDESGMPKERFSAEFPKEGPSILRIQQVVRGDSAAYFCASSPGATGDGYTFGSGTRLTVV.